This T cell receptor (beta chain) was sequenced in a study of T cells in Graves' hyperthyroidism and ophthalmopathy. PBMCs were obtained from 10 ml fresh peripheral blood. Authors of the study amplified TCR beta CDR3 regions from RNA transcripts. Primed by the HTBI set, a first-round RT-PCR was run on the TCR CDR3. TCRdb re-called the multiplex PCR reads with MiXCR, one entry per CDR3 protein. The sample has about 640,000 distinct CDR3 sequences; less than 25% are singletons. A word on this clonotype: No antigen is known for it.

Germline V gives CDR1 KGHDR, CDR2 SFDVKD. The length of the CDR3 is 13 residues. V was trimmed by 3 bases and J by 7 bases, leaving 11 bases between them. Broader study findings: Peripheral blood also featured most of the thyroid clonotypes expanded above 0.001. Onset of ophthalmopathy came a median approximately 6 months after the model predicted it.

The receptor comes from a young man with Graves' ophthalmopathy. The chain joins TRBV24-1 to TRBJ1-2; D possibly corresponds to TRBD1 (5 bases). Input material: blood. The DNA for the CDR3 is TGTGCCACCAGTGATCCAGGGCTTAGTGGCTACACCTTC. Translating it yields CATSDPGLSGYTF.